The 22 T cell receptor beta chains given below trace back to one sample, sequenced in a study of T cells in Graves' hyperthyroidism and ophthalmopathy. Regions amplified from RNA transcripts were the TCR beta CDR3 regions. First-round RT-PCR with HTBI primers amplified the TCR CDR3 region. One entry per CDR3 protein, called by TCRdb with MiXCR from the multiplex PCR reads. In the table there are hundreds of thousands of distinct CDR3 sequences, 12% to 15% of which are singletons. Sequencing was carried out using blood. These receptors came from a woman aged 18-29 years with Graves' hyperthyroidism.

The table lists this clonotype with many counts. This CDR3 reads CSARQEWAYEQYF. As DNA, the CDR3 is TGCAGTGCTAGGCAGGAGTGGGCCTACGAGCAGTACTTC. This sequence joins TRBV20-1 and TRBJ2-7, with unresolved D. CDR1 is DFQATT, CDR2 SNEGSKA, per germline (reference sequence). The CDR3 consists of 13 residues. V was clipped by 3 bases and J by 2 bases, with 11 bases between them.

Ten or more counts support this clonotype. The chain recombines TRBV18 with TRBJ2-5; TRBD1 aligns across 9 bases. The ends lost 8 bases at V and 5 bases at J; junction bases unmatched: 6. The V gene's germline CDR1 is KGHSH and CDR2 LQKENI. The CDR3 is 13 amino acids. CDR3 nucleotides: TGTGCCAGCAGCAGGGGACAGGGCGAGACCCAGTACTTC. Amino acid sequence: CASSRGQGETQYF.

This clonotype appeared a few times. V and J are TRBV4-1 and TRBJ2-5; TRBD1 is a possible D gene (5 bases). V lost 2 bases and J 1 base, leaving 11 bases between the germline ends. The CDR3 sequence is 15 residues long. The germline CDR1 and CDR2 sequences are MGHRA and YSYEKL. The CDR3: CASSQYDRTQETQYF. The CDR3 nucleotides are TGCGCCAGCAGCCAATACGACAGAACCCAAGAGACCCAGTACTTC.

This clonotype occurred many times. The chain recombines TRBV30 with TRBJ2-7, with D possibly called TRBD1 or TRBD2 (6 bases each). The V gene's germline CDR1 is GTSNPN and CDR2 SVGIG (reference sequence). CDR3 size: 13 residues. The germline V and J ends were trimmed by 4 bases and 4 bases, with 14 bases remaining between them. As DNA, the CDR3 is TGTGCCTGGACAAGGGGGAGGCGGTACGAGCAGTACTTC. Protein sequence: CAWTRGRRYEQYF.

Many counts were recorded for this clonotype. The chain uses TRBV18 and TRBJ2-7; D is unclear. V lost 3 bases to trimming and J lost 2 bases, with 8 bases between them. The CDR3 spans 13 residues. Germline CDR1 reads KGHSH; CDR2 reads LQKENI. CDR3 region: CASSPVQTYEQYF. CDR3 DNA: TGTGCCAGCTCACCGGTCCAGACCTACGAGCAGTACTTC.

This clonotype was counted ten times or more. CDR3 DNA: TGTGCCAGCAGCTCCCATAAAGGGGGGGCAGATACGCAGTATTTT. Amino acids: CASSSHKGGADTQYF. The rearrangement links TRBV11-2 to TRBJ2-3; the D gene is possibly TRBD2 (7 bases). Germline V CDR1 and CDR2: SGHAT, FQNNGV. The CDR3 consists of 15 residues. Trimming removed 4 bases at V and 4 bases at J, with 15 bases between.

The chain uses TRBV30 and TRBJ2-6; D is undetermined. V lost 0 bases and J lost 0, with 6 bases in between. Germline V gene sequence: CDR1 GTSNPN, CDR2 SVGIG (reference sequence). The CDR3 covers 15 residues. CDR3 loop: CAWSVQISGANVLTF. The DNA of the CDR3 is TGTGCCTGGAGTGTACAGATCTCTGGGGCCAACGTCCTGACTTTC.

The sample holds many counts of this clonotype. This chain links TRBV7-9 with TRBJ2-1, with D tentatively TRBD1 or TRBD2 (5 bases each). Trimming removed 3 bases at V and 5 bases at J, with 14 bases between. Germline V gene lookup returns CDR1 SEHNR and CDR2 FQNEAQ (reference sequence). The CDR3 runs to 15 residues. Here the CDR3 reads CASSFRGMGDNEQFF. CDR3 DNA: TGTGCCAGCAGCTTTCGAGGGATGGGGGACAATGAGCAGTTCTTC.

This clonotype was recorded at least ten times. The chain recombines TRBV18 with TRBJ1-6; no clear D. CDR1 KGHSH and CDR2 LQKENI come from the germline V gene. V was shortened by 6 bases and J by 5 bases, with 11 bases between the two germline ends. There are 14 residues in the CDR3. The DNA of the CDR3 is TGTGCCAGCTCCCGGACCGACAATAATTCACCCCTCCACTTT. Translated: CASSRTDNNSPLHF.

This clonotype has a handful of counts. The V call is TRBV7-9, the J call TRBJ1-5; no reliable D call. The CDR3 consists of 15 residues. CDR1 is SEHNR and CDR2 is FQNEAQ in the germline V gene (reference sequence). V was shortened by 1 base and J by 2 bases, with 9 bases between the two germline ends. CDR3 sequence reads: CASSLGIERNQPQHF. Here the CDR3 DNA reads TGTGCCAGCAGCTTAGGTATAGAGCGCAATCAGCCCCAGCATTTT.

This clonotype was observed once. Germline and junction disagree at one end, which may indicate a read error. The chain recombines TRBV28 with TRBJ2-7; possibly TRBD2 for D (5 bases). CDR3 size: 14 residues. Germline-derived CDR1 and CDR2 are MDHEN and SYDVKM. CDR3 protein: CTSSLDSRGFEQYF. DNA of the CDR3: TGTACCAGCAGTTTAGATAGCCGCGGGTTCGAGCAGTACTTC.

There are many counts of this clonotype. The chain uses TRBV6-2 or TRBV6-3 and TRBJ2-7; 10 bases map to TRBD1. V was clipped by 5 bases and J by 0 bases; unmatched bases: 7. CDR3 length: 16 amino acids. The germline V gene encodes CDR1 MNHEY and CDR2 SVGEGT. CDR3 sequence reads: CASSTPGTGDSYEQYF. In DNA form, the CDR3 reads TGTGCCAGCAGTACCCCCGGGACAGGGGACTCCTACGAGCAGTACTTC.

There are many counts of this clonotype. The chain employs TRBV12-3 or TRBV12-4 and TRBJ1-1; D possibly corresponds to TRBD1 (6 bases). CDR3 length: 15 amino acids. V was clipped by 3 bases and J by 1 base, with 12 bases between them. CDR3 loop: CASSFWGGGNTEAFF. The CDR3 nucleotides read TGTGCCAGCAGTTTTTGGGGAGGGGGGAACACTGAAGCTTTCTTT.

The sample holds many counts of this clonotype. The chain combines TRBV9 with TRBJ2-5; 11 nucleotides align to TRBD1. CDR3 length: 19 amino acids. After removal of 3 bases from V and 5 bases from J, the junction contained 18 bases not matched to a gene. Germline CDR1 is SGDLS and CDR2 is YYNGEE. CDR3 in DNA: TGTGCCAGCAGCGGGATAGGACAGGGGGCGATCCGGGGTGTCGAGACCCAGTACTTC. Protein: CASSGIGQGAIRGVETQYF.

This clonotype was observed many times. This sequence joins TRBV3-1 and TRBJ1-1; D unclear. The CDR3 runs 14 residues. Germline CDR1 is LGHDT and CDR2 is YNNKEL (reference sequence). The ends were cut back, 1 base at V and 2 bases at J, with 8 bases in the middle. The DNA of the CDR3 is TGTGCCAGCAGCCAAGTGAGTTATAACACTGAAGCTTTCTTT. Translation: CASSQVSYNTEAFF.

This clonotype was detected many times. The rearrangement uses TRBV28 and TRBJ2-1, with D unresolved. V was pared by 7 bases and J by 3 bases, with 13 bases between. The CDR3 length is 14 residues. In germline, CDR1 is MDHEN, CDR2 SYDVKM. DNA of the CDR3: TGTGCCAGCACCTTTTCCGGAATCTACAATGAGCAGTTCTTC. It specifies CASTFSGIYNEQFF.

This clonotype was seen at least ten times. The V call is TRBV5-1, the J call TRBJ2-1, with D possibly TRBD2 on 6 matching bases. This CDR3 has 14 amino acids. CDR1 and CDR2 from the germline V gene are SGHRS and YFSETQ. Trimming took off 7 bases at V and 7 bases at J, with 18 bases between the two ends. For the CDR3, the DNA is TGCGCCAGCGGATCGGGACTGGGGGTGAATGAGCAGTTCTTC. Translating gives CASGSGLGVNEQFF.

V gene TRBV6-1 combines with J gene TRBJ1-2; maybe TRBD1 (6 bases). V was pared by 5 bases and J by 8 bases, with 12 bases between. This CDR3 contains 12 residues. Germline values: CDR1 MNHNS, CDR2 SASEGT. CDR3 coding DNA: TGTGCCAGCAGTCCGCAGGGGCGCGGCTACACCTTC. It codes for CASSPQGRGYTF.

This clonotype was detected ten times or more. The CDR3 spells CASRSTGTPRGRGEQYF. The CDR3 DNA is TGTGCCAGCAGGTCTACCGGGACCCCACGCGGCAGGGGGGAGCAGTACTTC. The chain joins TRBV28 to TRBJ2-7; the match to TRBD1 covers 7 bases. The length of the CDR3 is 17 residues. J gave up 7 bases and V 6 bases, and 21 bases lay outside the gene matches. CDR1 and CDR2 (germline): MDHEN, SYDVKM. Combining the CDR3 with reference TRBV28 and TRBJ2-7 gives the whole variable domain DVKVTQSSRYLVKRTGEKVFLECVQDMDHENMFWYRQDPGLGLRLIYFSYDVKMKEKGDIPEGYSVSREKKERFSLILESASTNQTSMYLCASRSTGTPRGRGEQYFGPGTRLTVT.

The rearrangement links TRBV27 to TRBJ1-4; no reliable D call. Germline V gene sequence: CDR1 MNHEY, CDR2 SMNVEV (reference sequence). This CDR3 spans 15 amino acids. The V and J ends lost 5 bases and 0 bases respectively, with 10 bases between them. CDR3 amino acids: CASSLISSTNEKLFF. Here the CDR3 DNA reads TGTGCCAGCAGTCTTATCAGCTCAACTAATGAAAAACTGTTTTTT.

In this sample, this clonotype turned up a few times. The rearrangement links TRBV14 to TRBJ1-6; D remains ambiguous. The CDR3 is 16 amino acids. In germline, CDR1 is SGHDN, CDR2 FVKESK. Trimming cost V 0 bases and J 3 bases, with 9 bases left between them. The CDR3 region has the DNA TGTGCCAGCAGCCAAGATACGCCGTTCTATAATTCACCCCTCCACTTT. It yields the protein CASSQDTPFYNSPLHF.

The chain combines TRBV5-1 with TRBJ2-1, with TRBD1 identical over 9 bases. Germline lookup yields CDR1 SGHRS and CDR2 YFSETQ. V dropped 4 bases and J dropped 7; count of bases not matched to a gene: 9. This CDR3 comprises 15 residues. CDR3 nucleotide sequence: TGCGCCAGCAGCGGGGGACAGGGAGAATTTAATGAGCAGTTCTTC. Its translation: CASSGGQGEFNEQFF.